One and the same sample provided the 8 T cell receptor beta chains below, sequenced in a study of response to subunit inactivated influenza vaccine. From the RT-PCR reads, TCRdb called clonotypes with MiXCR, one entry per CDR3 protein. In the table there are hundreds of thousands of distinct CDR3 sequences, roughly 20% of which are singletons. This specimen consisted of PBMCs from blood, obtained about 5 days after vaccination. These receptors all come from a man aged 45-65 years who received an inactivated influenza vaccine.

Only a few counts were recorded for this clonotype. V is TRBV20-1 and J is TRBJ1-1, with 7 bases aligning to TRBD1. The CDR3 spans 14 residues. Germline assignment: CDR1 DFQATT and CDR2 SNEGSKA (reference sequence). J lost 3 bases, V lost 3 bases, and 7 bases had no gene match. The CDR3 here is CSARKDRVDTEAFF. As DNA, the CDR3 is TGCAGTGCTAGGAAAGACAGGGTAGACACTGAAGCTTTCTTT.

CDR3 protein: CASTPPGYYSNQPQHF. The CDR3 nucleotides are TGTGCCAGCACCCCCCCCGGGTATTATAGCAATCAGCCCCAGCATTTT. The V and J genes are TRBV12-3 or TRBV12-4 and TRBJ1-5, with no clear D. CDR3 length: 16 residues. The germline V and J ends were trimmed by 7 bases and 0 bases, with 16 bases remaining between them.

The chain uses TRBV20-1 and TRBJ1-2; TRBD1 agrees at 9 bases. V lost 1 base and J lost 4; bases outside the gene matches: 7. The CDR3 has 15 amino acids. Germline loops: CDR1 DFQATT, CDR2 SNEGSKA (reference sequence). CDR3 sequence: CSARGLDRGVYGYTF. DNA for the CDR3: TGCAGTGCTAGAGGACTTGACAGGGGGGTCTATGGCTACACCTTC.

The table lists this clonotype with many counts. The rearrangement uses TRBV28 and TRBJ2-1; possibly TRBD1 for D (6 bases). Germline V gene sequence: CDR1 MDHEN, CDR2 SYDVKM. The CDR3 runs 11 residues. Trimming shortened V by 9 bases and J by 9 bases, and 12 bases separated the two germline ends. The chain's CDR3 is CASGGGFEQFF. In DNA, the CDR3 is TGTGCCAGTGGGGGCGGATTTGAGCAGTTCTTC.

The chain is built from TRBV12-3 or TRBV12-4 and TRBJ1-2, with D possibly matching TRBD1 (6 bases). V dropped 5 bases and J dropped 3 bases, with 10 bases sitting between them. The length of the CDR3 is 13 residues. The CDR3 DNA reads TGTGCCAGCAGTAAATCAGGGGACTATGGCTACACCTTC. Protein sequence: CASSKSGDYGYTF.

The chain has TRBV5-1 and TRBJ2-1; a weak D match, TRBD1 (5 bases). With 6 bases removed from V and 0 bases from J, the gap between germline ends came to 10 bases. CDR1 is SGHRS, CDR2 YFSETQ, per germline. This CDR3 has 14 amino acids. The CDR3 loop is CASKDKTSYNEQFF. Here the CDR3 DNA reads TGCGCCAGCAAGGACAAAACCTCCTACAATGAGCAGTTCTTC.

The chain couples TRBV20-1 to TRBJ1-2; D is unresolved. Germline CDR1 reads DFQATT; CDR2 reads SNEGSKA (reference sequence). The CDR3 runs 15 residues. V lost 0 bases and J 8 bases, leaving 19 bases between the germline ends. The CDR3 here is CSARDDARPESGYTF. CDR3 nucleotide sequence: TGCAGTGCTAGAGATGATGCTCGGCCAGAATCCGGCTACACCTTC.

The V gene is TRBV4-3, the J gene TRBJ2-2; D remains ambiguous. CDR1 LGHNA and CDR2 YSLEER come from the germline V gene. The CDR3 consists of 14 residues. The germline V and J ends were trimmed by 1 base and 7 bases, with 10 bases remaining between them. The CDR3 is CASSQGPGDGELFF. The CDR3 DNA follows: TGCGCCAGCAGCCAAGGCCCAGGTGACGGGGAGCTGTTTTTT.